These 9 T cell receptor beta chains were sequenced from one sample in a study of identifying expanded T cells in peripheral blood. TCRdb's table, derived via immunoSEQ multiplex PCR, lists solely in-frame clones and lacks some. The profile covers tens of thousands of clones, with about 88% appearing a single time and 15% to 20% taken by the ten largest. The sequenced material came from blood. The receptors shown here come from a person aged 18-70 years in good health.

CDR3 DNA sequence: TGTGCCATCAGTGAGTCACCAGAGTACAATGAGCAGTTCTTC. Encoded protein: CAISESPEYNEQFF. The rearrangement uses TRBV10-3 and TRBJ2-1; D gene uncertain. The CDR3 has 14 residues. The germline gives CDR1 ENHRY, CDR2 SYGVKD. V dropped 0 bases and J dropped 4 bases, with 7 bases sitting between them.

This clone appeared once. V usage is TRBV10-3 and J usage is TRBJ2-3, with TRBD2 matching 14 bases. The CDR3 consists of 18 residues. CDR1 and CDR2 from the germline V gene are ENHRY and SYGVKD. V gave up 3 bases and J gave up 3 bases; unmatched junction bases: 8. The CDR3 coding sequence is TGTGCCATCAGTGAAGCAAAGACTAGCGGGGGGGCGACAGATACGCAGTATTTT. Protein: CAISEAKTSGGATDTQYF.

The V gene is TRBV7-2, the J gene TRBJ1-2, with no clear D. Germline loops: CDR1 SGHTA, CDR2 FQGNSA. V lost 1 base to trimming and J lost 8 bases, with 8 bases between them. The CDR3 extends over 12 amino acids. The CDR3 bases are TGTGCCAGCAGCTTAGAACGGATGGGCTACACCTTC. It translates to CASSLERMGYTF.

This clone was observed a few times. This sequence joins TRBV10-2 and TRBJ1-6; no definite D call. V lost 4 bases to trimming and J lost 6 bases, with 4 bases between them. The CDR3 runs 12 residues. Germline CDR1 reads WSHSY; CDR2 reads SAAADI. As DNA, the CDR3 is TGCGCCAGCAGTGCTATTAATTCACCCCTCCACTTT. Its protein is CASSAINSPLHF.

The sample holds a few counts of this clone. This rearrangement joins TRBV27 to TRBJ1-6; TRBD1 matches at 11 bases. In germline, CDR1 is MNHEY, CDR2 SMNVEV (reference sequence). This CDR3 contains 14 residues. Germline trimming cut 5 bases from V and 10 bases from J; bases unmatched to any gene: 4. CDR3 amino acids: CASSRTGGLSPLHF. The DNA for the CDR3 is TGTGCCAGCAGTAGGACAGGGGGCCTGTCACCCCTCCACTTT.

The chain couples TRBV19 to TRBJ1-5, with D possibly TRBD1 on 6 matching bases. V gave up 3 bases and J gave up 7 bases, with 19 bases separating them. Germline V lookup: CDR1 LNHDA, CDR2 SQIVND (reference sequence). CDR3 length: 16 residues. The CDR3 here is CASSMDRGAFGQPQHF. The CDR3 DNA is TGTGCCAGTAGTATGGACAGAGGGGCCTTCGGCCAGCCCCAGCATTTT.

The CDR3, as DNA: TGTGCCAGCAGCTTACCTGGACGGATGTCTAACTATGGCTACACCTTC. Its translation is CASSLPGRMSNYGYTF. The chain carries TRBV7-2 and TRBJ1-2; D uncertain. CDR3 length: 16 amino acids. From germline, CDR1 is SGHTA and CDR2 FQGNSA. V was trimmed by 2 bases and J by 0 bases, leaving 13 bases between them.

The chain recombines TRBV2 with TRBJ1-2; D is ambiguous. CDR3 length: 13 amino acids. V was cut by 5 bases and J by 2 bases, with 9 bases left in between. Germline V gene data show CDR1 as SNHLY and CDR2 as FYNNEI. The DNA of the CDR3 is TGTGCCAGCAGTTCGGGGATAAACTATGGCTACACCTTC. This gives the protein CASSSGINYGYTF.

V and J are TRBV5-6 and TRBJ1-6; D not certain. Trimming cost V 3 bases and J 6 bases, with 16 bases left between them. Germline-derived CDR1 and CDR2 are SGHDT and YYEEEE. This CDR3 has 16 amino acids. CDR3 bases: TGTGCCAGCAGCTATCGGCACCAAACCCTTAATTCACCCCTCCACTTT. This translates into CASSYRHQTLNSPLHF.